This T cell receptor beta chain was sequenced during a study of beta chain features in type 1 diabetes. General study findings and limits: Reduced insertions and increased deletions marked VDJ junctions in type 1 diabetes patients. Over-representation of high TCR-expressing cells was a possible consequence of cDNA sequencing. TCRB repertoires of naive, central memory and Treg cells appeared more similar among patients than among healthy donors.

In its sample, this clone was seen a few times. Its antigen is unknown. With 4 bases removed from V and 3 bases from J, the gap between germline ends came to 11 bases. Germline V gene sequence: CDR1 KGHSH, CDR2 LQKENI. The CDR3 has 14 residues. Sorted populations all had greater than 95% purity. All of the isolated RNA was reverse transcribed, so expressed TCRB transcripts were sequenced. Libraries were prepared by immunoSEQ multiplex PCR; TCRdb keeps only in-frame clonotypes and omits some of them. The data contain about 270,000 clones, 14% of them singletons. The source is a woman aged 40 to 50 in good health. The source material was naive CD4+ T cells from blood. The chain employs TRBV18 and TRBJ2-3; tentative D call: TRBD1 (5 bases). The chain's CDR3 is CASSLSRGTDTQYF. The CDR3 DNA is TGTGCCAGCTCACTATCTAGGGGAACAGATACGCAGTATTTT.